This T cell receptor beta chain is drawn from a study of CD8+CD57+ T cells in acquired aplastic anemia. Overall study results and limits: The study identified roughly 29 CD8+ CDR3 sequences shared by patients and controls.

As to this clonotype: Its antigen is unknown.

Using genomic DNA as the template, TCR beta VDJ and CDR3 profiling was carried out. MiXCR, applied by TCRdb to the reads, yields one record per CDR3 protein. The top ten hold less than 10% of the sample, which has hundreds of thousands of distinct CDR3 sequences, 50% to 70% seen once. This CDR3 is 12 amino acids long. V was cut by 4 bases and J by 4 bases, with 11 bases left in between. The germline CDR1 and CDR2 sequences are DFQATT and SNEGSKA (reference sequence). The chain uses TRBV20-1 and TRBJ2-7; D unclear. The receptor comes from a human donor with severe aplastic anemia or a healthy control (not recorded which). Sequenced input: sorted CD4+, CD8+, or CD8+CD57+ T cells (not recorded which) from PBMCs. CDR3 protein: CSATPIIYEQYF. The CDR3 DNA reads as TGCAGTGCTACCCCGATCATATACGAGCAGTACTTC.